The 9 T cell receptor beta chains in this list originate from one sample, sequenced in a study of a mutant IDH1 vaccine in newly diagnosed glioma. Time point described: baseline, week 1 (first vaccination visit). The treatment: pre-vaccination baseline after standard-of-care therapy. Some clones are missing from TCRdb's copy, which holds only in-frame ones; the method was immunoSEQ multiplex PCR. Of 99,000 or so clones listed, about 90% were seen once; the top ten hold roughly 0.54%. Sequenced material: PBMCs, taken from a glioma patient treated with radiotherapy, temozolomide or both. The receptor set was obtained from a woman in her forties or fifties with glioma.

The J gene is TRBJ2-7, the V gene TRBV11-2, with D possibly being TRBD1 (6 bases). Between the trimmed V and J ends, which lost 5 bases and 7 bases, there was a span of 21 bases. Germline values: CDR1 SGHAT, CDR2 FQNNGV. The CDR3 covers 15 residues. This chain's CDR3 is CASSPIRGRVGEQYF. The CDR3, as DNA: TGTGCCAGCAGCCCTATCAGGGGCCGCGTGGGAGAGCAGTACTTC. The whole variable domain, filled in from reference TRBV11-2 and TRBJ2-7, reads EAGVAQSPRYKIIEKRQSVAFWCNPISGHATLYWYQQILGQGPKLLIQFQNNGVVDDSQLPKDRFSAERLKGVDSTLKIQPAKLEDSAVYLCASSPIRGRVGEQYFGPGTRLTVT.

This clone appeared a few times. The chain couples TRBV28 to TRBJ1-5, with D tentatively TRBD1 (5 bases). V gave up 7 bases and J gave up 6 bases, with 10 bases separating them. CDR1 and CDR2 from the germline V gene are MDHEN and SYDVKM. The CDR3 sequence is 12 residues long. In nucleotides, the CDR3 is TGTGCCAGCACTTTGGGGCTTCAGCCCCAGCATTTT. It encodes CASTLGLQPQHF.

On this clone itself: An end of the junction does not agree with germline; a read error may underlie this. The J gene is TRBJ2-7, the V gene TRBV5-1, with 8 bases aligning to TRBD1. The CDR3 extends over 14 amino acids. Germline V lookup: CDR1 SGHRS, CDR2 YFSETQ. In DNA, the CDR3 is TGCACCAGCAGCTTGGGACAGGACTCCTACGAGCAGTACTTC. Protein product: CTSSLGQDSYEQYF.

The V and J genes are TRBV7-9 and TRBJ2-7; 11 bases line up with TRBD1. This CDR3 comprises 14 residues. J lost 5 bases, V lost 7 bases, and 7 bases had no gene match. Germline-derived CDR1 and CDR2 are SEHNR and FQNEAQ (reference sequence). The DNA of the CDR3 is TGTGCCAGCACCCGGGACAGGGGGAGTGACGAGCAGTACTTC. This translates into CASTRDRGSDEQYF.

The J gene is TRBJ2-3, the V gene TRBV6-5, with 10 bases identical to TRBD2. J was trimmed by 6 bases and V by 6 bases; bases with no gene match: 9. The CDR3 contains 15 residues. In germline, CDR1 is MNHEY, CDR2 SVGAGI. The CDR3 reads CASRPGLAIYDTQYF. The CDR3 region has the DNA TGTGCCAGCAGACCGGGACTAGCGATTTACGATACGCAGTATTTT.

This sequence joins TRBV6-5 and TRBJ2-1, with a weak D call TRBD2 (6 bases). This CDR3 region has 15 residues. V dropped 2 bases and J dropped 1 base, with 9 bases sitting between them. The V gene's germline CDR1 is MNHEY and CDR2 SVGAGI. This CDR3 reads CASSYVGGSYNEQFF. In nucleotides, the CDR3 is TGTGCCAGCAGTTACGTGGGAGGTTCCTACAATGAGCAGTTCTTC.

This chain joins TRBV6-5 and TRBJ2-4, with D uncertain. Germline assignment: CDR1 MNHEY and CDR2 SVGAGI. The CDR3 spans 14 residues. The germline V and J ends were trimmed by 0 bases and 6 bases, with 9 bases remaining between them. CDR3 loop: CASSYSLQANIQYF. DNA for the CDR3: TGTGCCAGCAGTTACTCGCTCCAGGCAAACATTCAGTACTTC.

Only one count was recorded for this clone. The rearrangement uses TRBV29-1 and TRBJ2-1; D gene unclear. Trimming took off 6 bases at V and 0 bases at J, with 9 bases between the two ends. The CDR3 length is 13 residues. Germline CDR1 reads SQVTM; CDR2 reads ANQGSEA. In DNA, the CDR3 is TGCAGCGTGGCGGCACGCTCCTACAATGAGCAGTTCTTC. It encodes CSVAARSYNEQFF.

The V call is TRBV5-4, the J call TRBJ2-2; 12 positions agree with TRBD1. J was trimmed by 7 bases and V by 3 bases; bases with no gene match: 7. Germline values: CDR1 SGHNT, CDR2 YYREEE (reference sequence). The CDR3 contains 16 residues. CDR3 nucleotides: TGTGCCAGCAGCTATCCGGGACAGGGGGCACGCGGGGAGCTGTTTTTT. Translating it yields CASSYPGQGARGELFF. The full variable domain, in which reference TRBV5-4 and TRBJ2-2 provide the parts outside the CDR3, is ETGVTQSPTHLIKTRGQQVTLRCSSQSGHNTVSWYQQALGQGPQFIFQYYREEENGRGNFPPRFSGLQFPNYSSELNVNALELDDSALYLCASSYPGQGARGELFFGEGSRLTVL.